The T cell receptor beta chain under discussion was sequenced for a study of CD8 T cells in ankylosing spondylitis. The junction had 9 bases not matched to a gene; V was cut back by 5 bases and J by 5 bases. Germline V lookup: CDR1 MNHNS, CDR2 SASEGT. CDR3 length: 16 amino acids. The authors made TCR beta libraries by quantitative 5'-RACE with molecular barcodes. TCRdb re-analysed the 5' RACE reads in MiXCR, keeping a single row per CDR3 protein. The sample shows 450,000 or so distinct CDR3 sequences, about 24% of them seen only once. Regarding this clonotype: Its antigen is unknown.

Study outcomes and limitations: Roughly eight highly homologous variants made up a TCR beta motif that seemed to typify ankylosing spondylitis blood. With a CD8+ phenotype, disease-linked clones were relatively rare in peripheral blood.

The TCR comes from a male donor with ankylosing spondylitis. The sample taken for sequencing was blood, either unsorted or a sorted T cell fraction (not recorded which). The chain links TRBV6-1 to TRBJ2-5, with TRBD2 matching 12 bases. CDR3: CASSLAGGGSWETQYF. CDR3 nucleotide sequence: TGTGCCAGCAGTCTAGCGGGAGGGGGATCGTGGGAGACCCAGTACTTC.